These 19 T cell receptor beta chains came from one sample sequenced in a study of cytomegalovirus exposure and HLA in healthy donors. PCR amplification relied on 60 Vbeta primers (plus 13 Jbeta primers). Produced via immunoSEQ multiplex PCR; TCRdb's table is partial and in-frame only. The data hold over 200,000 clones, with 60% to 80% observed a single time. The sequencing input was PBMCs. The receptors come from a woman aged 25 to 39 in good health and CMV-seronegative.

The V call is TRBV5-6, the J call TRBJ2-1; TRBD1 matches 9 bases. The germline V gene encodes CDR1 SGHDT and CDR2 YYEEEE. Trimming removed 4 bases from V and 4 bases from J; junction bases left unmatched: 12. This CDR3 spans 17 amino acids. Written as DNA, the CDR3 is TGTGCCAGCAGCAACCGGGACAGGGCCCCCGATTACAATGAGCAGTTCTTC. It encodes CASSNRDRAPDYNEQFF.

Remarks on this clone: One junction end does not reproduce the germline sequence, and a read error may be involved. V is TRBV4-1 and J is TRBJ1-5, with D perhaps TRBD1 (6 bases). This CDR3 has 15 amino acids. In germline, CDR1 is MGHRA, CDR2 YSYEKL. The chain's CDR3 is CASSPDRFGNQPQHF. The CDR3 DNA is TGTGCCAGCAGCCCCGACAGGTTCGGCAATCAGCCCCAGCATTTT.

The rearrangement links TRBV19 to TRBJ1-1, with D unresolved. Germline V gene lookup returns CDR1 LNHDA and CDR2 SQIVND (reference sequence). The ends were cut back, 4 bases at V and 2 bases at J, with 14 bases in the middle. This CDR3 has 15 residues. CDR3: CASSNGGLANTEAFF. CDR3 DNA sequence: TGTGCCAGTAGTAATGGTGGGCTTGCAAACACTGAAGCTTTCTTT.

This clone is a singleton in its sample. CDR3 nucleotides: TGCGCCAGCAGCTCCGGGACAAAGGGAGCTTTCTTT. Translating it yields CASSSGTKGAFF. The chain uses TRBV4-3 and TRBJ1-1, with D tentatively TRBD1 (6 bases). Trimming removed 5 bases from V and 10 bases from J, with 14 bases in between. CDR3 length equals 12 residues. Germline assignment: CDR1 LGHNA and CDR2 YSLEER.

The chain links TRBV10-3 to TRBJ1-3; D is perhaps TRBD1 (5 bases). This CDR3 spans 17 amino acids. The V gene's germline CDR1 is ENHRY and CDR2 SYGVKD. Trimming removed 2 bases at V and 1 base at J, with 15 bases between. The CDR3 coding sequence is TGTGCCATCAGTGAGCCGGGGGGGGGTGTATCTGGAAACACCATATATTTT. Translated: CAISEPGGGVSGNTIYF.

The V and J genes are TRBV19 and TRBJ2-3; 12 positions match TRBD2. CDR1 is LNHDA, CDR2 SQIVND, per germline (reference sequence). Trimming cost V 3 bases and J 3 bases; bases outside gene matches: 7. The CDR3 runs to 17 residues. This CDR3 reads CASSMAASGRGTDTQYF. CDR3 bases: TGTGCCAGTAGTATGGCGGCTAGCGGGAGGGGGACAGATACGCAGTATTTT.

V gene TRBV5-6 combines with J gene TRBJ2-3, with 10 bases fitting TRBD2. The CDR3 contains 16 residues. J gave up 4 bases and V 4 bases, and 9 bases lay outside the gene matches. Per the germline V gene, CDR1 is SGHDT and CDR2 is YYEEEE. The CDR3 protein is CASSQDQRGGADTQYF. CDR3 nucleotides: TGTGCCAGCAGCCAAGACCAGCGGGGGGGCGCAGATACGCAGTATTTT.

The DNA for the CDR3 is TGTGCCAGCCGCCGACAGGGTACAGACACCATATATTTT. Translated, it gives CASRRQGTDTIYF. The genes are TRBV2 and TRBJ1-3; 7 nucleotides align to TRBD1. CDR3 length equals 13 residues. V was clipped by 8 bases and J by 8 bases; unmatched bases: 9. CDR1 and CDR2 (germline): SNHLY, FYNNEI.

The genes are TRBV30 and TRBJ2-5; 8 nucleotides agree with TRBD1. After removal of 8 bases from V and 5 bases from J, the junction contained 10 bases not matched to a gene. The CDR3 is 13 residues long. The germline V gene has CDR1 GTSNPN and CDR2 SVGIG (reference sequence). The CDR3 protein is CARGQGAGETQYF. The DNA of the CDR3 is TGTGCCCGAGGGCAGGGGGCTGGGGAGACCCAGTACTTC. Complete variable domain (other parts from reference TRBV30 and TRBJ2-5): SQTIHQWPATLVQPVGSPLSLECTVEGTSNPNLYWYRQAAGRGLQLLFYSVGIGQISSEVPQNLSASRPQDRQFILSSKKLLLSDSGFYLCARGQGAGETQYFGPGTRLLVL.

The rearrangement links TRBV7-2 to TRBJ2-3; D not resolved. V gave up 5 bases and J gave up 4 bases, with 10 bases separating them. The germline V gene has CDR1 SGHTA and CDR2 FQGNSA. This CDR3 comprises 13 residues. The CDR3 loop reads CASSQRVSDTQYF. CDR3 coding DNA: TGTGCCAGCAGCCAACGGGTTTCAGATACGCAGTATTTT.

The CDR3 is CASSLTGTTYNEQFF. The CDR3 DNA is TGCGCCAGCAGCCTGACCGGGACTACCTACAATGAGCAGTTCTTC. The chain has TRBV4-1 and TRBJ2-1; 7 bases agree with TRBD2. The ends lost 4 bases at V and 2 bases at J; junction bases unmatched: 5. Germline values: CDR1 MGHRA, CDR2 YSYEKL. The CDR3 has 15 residues.

V and J are TRBV5-1 and TRBJ2-1; 12 positions agree with TRBD2. The V segment lost 4 bases and the J segment 5 bases; nucleotides outside the gene matches: 4. The CDR3 runs 15 residues. CDR1 SGHRS and CDR2 YFSETQ come from the germline V gene. The CDR3 coding sequence is TGCGCCAGCAGCACAAGGACTAGCGGGGACAATGAGCAGTTCTTC. This encodes CASSTRTSGDNEQFF.

This chain joins TRBV19 and TRBJ1-2; D perhaps matches TRBD1 (6 bases). Germline CDR1 reads LNHDA; CDR2 reads SQIVND (reference sequence). The V and J ends lost 3 bases and 8 bases respectively, with 13 bases between them. This CDR3 has 13 amino acids. CDR3 nucleotides: TGTGCCAGTAGTATCGGGGGGCAGGTGGGCTACACCTTC. This codes for CASSIGGQVGYTF.

The chain joins TRBV6-1 to TRBJ2-3; D gene unclear. CDR1 and CDR2 (germline): MNHNS, SASEGT. The CDR3 spans 16 residues. The V end lost 0 bases, the J end lost 6 bases, and 16 bases lay between the germline ends. The CDR3 loop reads CASSEAEAALLDTQYF. The DNA of the CDR3 is TGTGCCAGCAGTGAAGCTGAGGCAGCCCTACTGGATACGCAGTATTTT.

The rearrangement joins TRBV5-1 to TRBJ1-2, with TRBD1 identical over 8 bases. The ends lost 2 bases at V and 4 bases at J; junction bases unmatched: 7. Germline CDR1 is SGHRS and CDR2 is YFSETQ. The CDR3 is 15 amino acids. The CDR3 sequence: CASSLGTGGGYGYTF. CDR3 DNA sequence: TGCGCCAGCAGCTTAGGTACAGGGGGAGGCTATGGCTACACCTTC.

V gene TRBV4-2 combines with J gene TRBJ1-2; 10 bases map to TRBD1. CDR1 is LGHNA, CDR2 YNFKEQ, per germline. The CDR3 runs to 17 residues. The V segment lost 0 bases and the J segment 6 bases; nucleotides outside the gene matches: 10. The CDR3 DNA sequence: TGTGCCAGCAGCCAAGATAGAGGCGGGACAGGGGTCGATGGCTACACCTTC. Its translation: CASSQDRGGTGVDGYTF.

The J gene is TRBJ2-6, the V gene TRBV9, with D maybe TRBD1 (5 bases). The CDR3 contains 17 residues. In germline, CDR1 is SGDLS, CDR2 YYNGEE. Trimming pared 4 bases from V and 0 bases from J, leaving 14 bases between. The CDR3 DNA is TGTGCCAGCAGCATCGACAGAGACCGCTCTGGGGCCAACGTCCTGACTTTC. Protein: CASSIDRDRSGANVLTF.

This clone turned up a few times. DNA of the CDR3: TGTGCCAGCAGCTTAGAGGTACAGGGGCAAGCTTTCTTT. Translation: CASSLEVQGQAFF. This chain joins TRBV7-6 and TRBJ1-1; TRBD1 matches at 7 bases. The CDR3 contains 13 residues. Germline CDR1 is SGHVS and CDR2 is FNYEAQ. The trim removed 1 base at V and 9 bases at J, leaving 5 bases unmatched.

V gene TRBV14 combines with J gene TRBJ2-5, with 11 bases identical to TRBD2. The V segment lost 3 bases and the J segment 5 bases; nucleotides outside the gene matches: 8. Germline CDR1 is SGHDN and CDR2 is FVKESK. This CDR3 is built from 16 residues. CDR3 residues: CASSHLLAGDGETQYF. CDR3 nucleotide sequence: TGTGCCAGCAGCCACCTACTAGCGGGGGATGGGGAGACCCAGTACTTC.